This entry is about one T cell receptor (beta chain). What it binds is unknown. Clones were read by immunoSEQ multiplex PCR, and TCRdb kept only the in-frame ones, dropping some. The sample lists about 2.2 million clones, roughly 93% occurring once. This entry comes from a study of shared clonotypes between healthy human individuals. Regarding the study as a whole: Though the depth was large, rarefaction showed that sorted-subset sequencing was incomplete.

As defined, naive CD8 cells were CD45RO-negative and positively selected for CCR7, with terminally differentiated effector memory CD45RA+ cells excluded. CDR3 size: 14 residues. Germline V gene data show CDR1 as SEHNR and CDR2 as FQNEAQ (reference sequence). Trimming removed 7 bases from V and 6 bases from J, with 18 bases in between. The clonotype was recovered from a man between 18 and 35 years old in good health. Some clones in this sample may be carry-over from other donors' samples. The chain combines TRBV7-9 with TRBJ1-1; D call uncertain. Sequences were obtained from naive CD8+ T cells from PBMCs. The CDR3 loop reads CASTAEIDRAEAFF. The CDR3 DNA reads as TGTGCCAGCACCGCGGAAATTGATCGGGCTGAAGCTTTCTTT.